The 16 T cell receptor beta chains below were found in one sample sequenced in a study of shared clonotypes between healthy human individuals. Sequenced by immunoSEQ multiplex PCR; TCRdb stores in-frame clones only, minus some. The sample holds around 700,000 clones, 72% seen once. Sequencing used memory CD4+ T cells sorted from blood. Specified subset: CD45RA-negative fraction. These TCRs come from a young woman in good health.

This chain joins TRBV7-9 and TRBJ2-3; D is ambiguous. Germline assignment: CDR1 SEHNR and CDR2 FQNEAQ (reference sequence). V dropped 3 bases and J dropped 2 bases, with 12 bases sitting between them. The CDR3 is 15 residues long. The CDR3: CASSLMGNPTDTQYF. As DNA, the CDR3 is TGTGCCAGCAGCTTGATGGGAAATCCCACAGATACGCAGTATTTT. The full variable domain, in which reference TRBV7-9 and TRBJ2-3 provide the parts outside the CDR3, is DTGVSQNPRHKITKRGQNVTFRCDPISEHNRLYWYRQTLGQGPEFLTYFQNEAQLEKSRLLSDRFSAERPKGSFSTLEIQRTEQGDSAMYLCASSLMGNPTDTQYFGPGTRLTVL.

The chain is built from TRBV7-9 and TRBJ2-5; D might be TRBD1 (6 bases). The CDR3 has 14 amino acids. Germline CDR1 reads SEHNR; CDR2 reads FQNEAQ (reference sequence). Trimming pared 5 bases from V and 1 base from J, leaving 11 bases between. CDR3 sequence reads: CASSPQGLQETQYF. Here the CDR3 DNA reads TGTGCCAGCAGCCCACAGGGCCTCCAAGAGACCCAGTACTTC.

The J gene is TRBJ2-6, the V gene TRBV5-4, with D uncertain. This CDR3 region has 16 residues. Germline V gene sequence: CDR1 SGHNT, CDR2 YYREEE (reference sequence). V was trimmed by 4 bases and J by 3 bases, leaving 14 bases between them. The CDR3 DNA sequence: TGTGCCAGCAGCCCGGAGCCCCACGGTGGGGCCAACGTCCTGACTTTC. Encoded protein: CASSPEPHGGANVLTF.

In its sample, this clone was seen once. The rearrangement links TRBV5-1 to TRBJ2-7; TRBD1 is a possible D gene (5 bases). The length of the CDR3 is 13 residues. Trimming took off 5 bases at V and 9 bases at J, with 18 bases between the two ends. Per the germline V gene, CDR1 is SGHRS and CDR2 is YFSETQ. The CDR3 spells CASRRGTGEMQYF. The CDR3 region has the DNA TGCGCCAGCAGAAGGGGTACAGGTGAAATGCAGTACTTC.

This sequence joins TRBV7-2 and TRBJ1-5, with D unresolved. Germline V CDR1 and CDR2: SGHTA, FQGNSA. V was trimmed by 5 bases and J by 1 base, leaving 6 bases between them. The CDR3 spans 13 residues. Here the CDR3 DNA reads TGTGCCAGCAGCCGGGTCAGCAATCAGCCCCAGCATTTT. This codes for CASSRVSNQPQHF.

This sequence joins TRBV10-1 and TRBJ2-2; no firm D call. In germline, CDR1 is WNHNN, CDR2 SYGVQD (reference sequence). V lost 2 bases to trimming and J lost 3 bases, with 7 bases between them. The CDR3 extends over 14 amino acids. Here the CDR3 reads CASSEPQYTGELFF. CDR3 bases: TGCGCCAGCAGTGAGCCCCAGTACACCGGGGAGCTGTTTTTT.

This chain joins TRBV18 and TRBJ1-1, with 8 bases fitting TRBD1. Trimming cost V 6 bases and J 1 base; bases outside gene matches: 7. The germline V gene has CDR1 KGHSH and CDR2 LQKENI. The CDR3 sequence is 15 residues long. The CDR3 sequence: CASSTGTGANTEAFF. The CDR3 DNA sequence: TGTGCCAGCTCGACAGGGACAGGAGCGAACACTGAAGCTTTCTTT.

This chain uses TRBV9 with TRBJ1-3, with 10 bases matching TRBD1. V shed 4 bases, J shed 1 base, and the junction held 11 bases outside the gene matches. CDR3 length equals 18 residues. Germline lookup yields CDR1 SGDLS and CDR2 YYNGEE. CDR3 in amino acids: CASSSPPGTGDSGNTIYF. DNA of the CDR3: TGTGCCAGCAGCTCCCCCCCCGGGACAGGGGATTCTGGAAACACCATATATTTT.

The V call is TRBV6-1, the J call TRBJ2-7, with TRBD2 identical over 14 bases. Germline V gene lookup returns CDR1 MNHNS and CDR2 SASEGT. The CDR3 consists of 17 residues. V lost 1 base and J lost 2; bases outside the gene matches: 4. The CDR3 here is CASSEGLAGGIPYEQYF. CDR3 sequence (DNA): TGTGCCAGCAGTGAAGGACTAGCGGGAGGGATCCCCTACGAGCAGTACTTC.

The gene calls are TRBV6-5 and TRBJ2-1, with D hard to call. The CDR3 sequence is 14 residues long. Germline CDR1 reads MNHEY; CDR2 reads SVGAGI. Trimming shortened V by 10 bases and J by 0 bases, and 13 bases separated the two germline ends. The CDR3 sequence is CATRGRSSYNEQFF. For the CDR3, the DNA is TGTGCCACCCGAGGCCGATCCTCCTACAATGAGCAGTTCTTC.

This clone showed up just once. This rearrangement joins TRBV28 to TRBJ1-2; possible D gene TRBD1, 5 bases. CDR1 and CDR2 from the germline V gene are MDHEN and SYDVKM. V lost 3 bases, J lost 2 bases, and 10 bases lay in between. The CDR3 has 14 amino acids. The CDR3 nucleotides read TGTGCCAGCAGTTTCTCGGGGGAAAACTATGGCTACACCTTC. Amino acids: CASSFSGENYGYTF.

The rearrangement joins TRBV6-5 to TRBJ1-1; D is undetermined. CDR3 length equals 14 residues. CDR1 and CDR2 (germline): MNHEY, SVGAGI. The V gene lost 1 base and the J gene lost 1 base, with 7 bases spanning the gap. The CDR3 DNA sequence: TGTGCCAGCAGTTACTTGGGCCGGAACACTGAAGCTTTCTTT. Amino acids: CASSYLGRNTEAFF.

The chain uses TRBV5-1 and TRBJ2-3, with TRBD2 matching 9 bases. Trimming took 0 bases from V and 2 from J; bases not matched to a gene: 7. CDR1 and CDR2 (germline): SGHRS, YFSETQ. This CDR3 comprises 17 residues. The CDR3 region has the DNA TGCGCCAGCAGCTTGGGTGTAGCGGGAGATCCCACAGATACGCAGTATTTT. Translated: CASSLGVAGDPTDTQYF.

The chain couples TRBV28 to TRBJ2-7; 7 bases map to TRBD2. This CDR3 is built from 13 residues. The trim removed 6 bases at V and 4 bases at J, leaving 6 bases unmatched. Germline assignment: CDR1 MDHEN and CDR2 SYDVKM. CDR3 residues: CASSAGTKYEQYF. CDR3 DNA sequence: TGTGCCAGCAGCGCCGGGACTAAATACGAGCAGTACTTC.

As regards this clone: One end of the junction is discordant with germline, which a read error may explain. The chain uses TRBV11-3 and TRBJ2-5; 7 positions match TRBD2. Germline CDR1 and CDR2: SGHNT and YENEEA. The CDR3 has 15 amino acids. This CDR3 is CASNLGPGGEETQYF. The CDR3, as DNA: TGTGCCAGCAACTTAGGCCCGGGGGGTGAAGAGACCCAGTACTTC. Complete variable domain (other parts from reference TRBV11-3 and TRBJ2-5): EAGVVQSPRYKIIEKKQPVAFWCNPISGHNTLYWYLQNLGQGPELLIRYENEEAVDDSQLPKDRFSAERLKGVDSTLKIQPAELGDSAVYLCASNLGPGGEETQYFGPGTRLLVL.

Notes on this clone: A much larger clone sits a single nucleotide away, making a read error possible. This rearrangement joins TRBV7-8 to TRBJ1-5; D unresolved. CDR3 length equals 12 residues. Trimming cost V 2 bases and J 6 bases, with 5 bases left between them. In germline, CDR1 is SGHVS, CDR2 FQNEAQ. The CDR3 here is CASSLRSQPQHF. CDR3 coding DNA: TGTGCCAGCAGCTTAAGGAGTCAGCCCCAGCATTTT. The full variable domain, completed using reference TRBV7-8 and TRBJ1-5, is GAGVSQSPRYKVAKRGQDVALRCDPISGHVSLFWYQQALGQGPEFLTYFQNEAQLDKSGLPSDRFFAERPEGSVSTLKIQRTQQEDSAVYLCASSLRSQPQHFGDGTRLSIL.